Shown below are 8 T cell receptor beta chains from a single sample sequenced in a study of neurological immune-mediated disorders. TCRdb analysed the 5' RACE reads with MiXCR anew, one entry per CDR3 protein. The sample has about 95,000 distinct CDR3 sequences, 3.5% seen once; the top ten hold about 6%. Material for sequencing was PBMCs. The receptor source for this set is a woman under 30 with multiple sclerosis.

This clonotype was counted a few times. The rearrangement uses TRBV5-1 and TRBJ2-7, with D unclear. The CDR3 is 15 amino acids. With 2 bases removed from V and 3 bases from J, the gap between germline ends came to 15 bases. CDR1 SGHRS and CDR2 YFSETQ come from the germline V gene. The CDR3 DNA follows: TGCGCCAGCAGCTTTTCGGACCAGCCCTACTACGAGCAGTACTTC. It specifies CASSFSDQPYYEQYF.

In this sample, this clonotype turned up many times. The CDR3 nucleotides are TGCGCCAGCAGCTTACACGGACAGGACAATCAGCCCCAGCATTTT. Translation: CASSLHGQDNQPQHF. The rearrangement uses TRBV5-1 and TRBJ1-5; TRBD1 agrees at 7 bases. Trimming removed 2 bases from V and 3 bases from J; junction bases left unmatched: 5. Germline-derived CDR1 and CDR2 are SGHRS and YFSETQ. There are 15 residues in the CDR3.

Ten or more counts support this clonotype. The CDR3 nucleotides read TGCAGTGCTAGAATGGGTTTAATGAACACTGAAGCTTTCTTT. Translation: CSARMGLMNTEAFF. V gene TRBV20-1 combines with J gene TRBJ1-1; D is undetermined. Per germline, CDR1 DFQATT and CDR2 SNEGSKA (reference sequence). CDR3 length: 14 amino acids. V gave up 2 bases and J gave up 0 bases, with 10 bases separating them.

V and J are TRBV5-1 and TRBJ2-3, with D possibly being TRBD2 (6 bases). This CDR3 has 16 residues. V gave up 0 bases and J gave up 3 bases, with 14 bases separating them. CDR1 and CDR2 from the germline V gene are SGHRS and YFSETQ. The CDR3 sequence is CASSLGNSGRTDTQYF. CDR3 DNA sequence: TGCGCCAGCAGCTTGGGTAACAGTGGGAGGACAGATACGCAGTATTTT.

This clonotype has at least ten counts. The chain recombines TRBV5-6 with TRBJ1-4; D may be TRBD1 (5 bases). Trimming stripped 4 bases from V and 7 bases from J, with 20 bases between. Germline V gene lookup returns CDR1 SGHDT and CDR2 YYEEEE. CDR3 length: 16 residues. The CDR3 loop is CASSPPAGTYGEKLFF. The DNA for the CDR3 is TGTGCCAGCAGCCCGCCCGCCGGGACCTATGGTGAAAAACTGTTTTTT.

This clonotype occurred many times. The chain couples TRBV2 to TRBJ1-1, with 11 bases that match TRBD1. Looked up from germline, CDR1 is SNHLY and CDR2 is FYNNEI. The ends lost 9 bases at V and 8 bases at J; junction bases unmatched: 8. This CDR3 contains 13 residues. CDR3 protein: CARTSDRGLEAFF. The CDR3 DNA reads TGTGCCAGGACCTCGGACAGGGGGCTAGAAGCTTTCTTT.

This clonotype was seen many times. The chain uses TRBV11-1 and TRBJ2-1; 9 bases are shared with TRBD2. The trim removed 8 bases at V and 7 bases at J, leaving 9 bases unmatched. Germline CDR1 reads SGHAT; CDR2 reads FQDESV (reference sequence). CDR3 length: 14 residues. The CDR3 sequence: CASALAGNRNEQFF. DNA for the CDR3: TGTGCCAGCGCCCTAGCGGGAAATCGGAATGAGCAGTTCTTC.

In its sample, this clonotype was seen many times. The V gene is TRBV6-5, the J gene TRBJ1-2, with a possible D match to TRBD1 (5 bases). V was pared by 6 bases and J by 4 bases, with 9 bases between. The CDR3 length is 12 residues. The V gene's germline CDR1 is MNHEY and CDR2 SVGAGI. CDR3 nucleotide sequence: TGTGCCAGCAGGGGGCAAGCCTATGGCTACACCTTC. This encodes CASRGQAYGYTF.